The 23 T cell receptor beta chains in this list originate from one sample, sequenced in a study of OX40 agonist ivuxolimab in advanced cancers. Method: immunoSEQ multiplex PCR; TCRdb's copy keeps in-frame clones and lacks some. The sample holds around 83,000 clones, 90% to 95% seen once. The specimen comprised CD4+ or CD8+ T cells sorted from blood, sampled in a trial of the OX40 agonist ivuxolimab. Receptors originate from an adult with an advanced solid tumor such as melanoma, head and neck, liver or kidney cancer.

This rearrangement joins TRBV18 to TRBJ2-6; D uncertain. CDR1 and CDR2 from the germline V gene are KGHSH and LQKENI. V was cut by 2 bases and J by 0 bases, with 8 bases left in between. This CDR3 has 16 residues. The CDR3 bases are TGTGCCAGCTCACCAACACAGAGCTCTGGGGCCAACGTCCTGACTTTC. Protein product: CASSPTQSSGANVLTF.

The chain carries TRBV7-2 and TRBJ2-7; tentatively, D is TRBD2 (5 bases). Germline loops: CDR1 SGHTA, CDR2 FQGNSA. CDR3 length: 13 amino acids. V shed 5 bases and J shed 2 bases, with 10 bases lying between them. This chain's CDR3 is CASSLLGAYEQYF. The CDR3 DNA sequence: TGTGCCAGCAGCCTACTAGGAGCCTACGAGCAGTACTTC.

The genes are TRBV9 and TRBJ1-1; 11 positions agree with TRBD1. The junction had 8 bases not matched to a gene; V was cut back by 4 bases and J by 3 bases. This CDR3 is 16 amino acids long. Germline V gives CDR1 SGDLS, CDR2 YYNGEE. The CDR3 sequence is CASSPWTGGAHTEAFF. The CDR3 DNA reads as TGTGCCAGCAGCCCCTGGACAGGGGGCGCGCACACTGAAGCTTTCTTT.

This clone has more than one count but fewer than ten. J is TRBJ2-7 and V is TRBV7-2; TRBD1 aligns across 10 bases. CDR3 size: 15 residues. Germline V gene sequence: CDR1 SGHTA, CDR2 FQGNSA. J lost 3 bases, V lost 4 bases, and 6 bases had no gene match. The CDR3 DNA sequence: TGTGCCAGCAGCTACCCGGGACAGGGGTTCTACGAGCAGTACTTC. Protein sequence: CASSYPGQGFYEQYF.

The chain joins TRBV5-1 to TRBJ2-1, with 7 bases that match TRBD2. CDR3 size: 14 residues. Trimming at V came to 2 bases and at J to 10 bases, leaving 9 bases not matched to a gene. Germline CDR1 reads SGHRS; CDR2 reads YFSETQ. The CDR3 region has the DNA TGCGCCAGCAGCTTACGCGGGAGTATTGGAGAGCAGTTCTTC. Translation: CASSLRGSIGEQFF.

The chain combines TRBV5-1 with TRBJ2-7; D perhaps matches TRBD2 (6 bases). Trimming left V 5 bases short and J 7 bases short, with 13 bases between. In germline, CDR1 is SGHRS, CDR2 YFSETQ. CDR3 length: 12 amino acids. CDR3 residues: CASRMDGREQYF. CDR3 in DNA: TGCGCCAGCAGGATGGATGGGAGGGAGCAGTACTTC.

The chain combines TRBV28 with TRBJ2-2, with 9 bases fitting TRBD1. Per the germline V gene, CDR1 is MDHEN and CDR2 is SYDVKM. J lost 7 bases, V lost 10 bases, and 7 bases had no gene match. This CDR3 comprises 13 residues. The CDR3 nucleotides read TGTGCCAATTTGGACAGGGGCGACGGGGAGCTGTTTTTT. Translation gives CANLDRGDGELFF.

This chain links TRBV11-2 with TRBJ2-2; D is possibly TRBD2 (6 bases). This CDR3 is 15 amino acids long. V lost 1 base, J lost 8 bases, and 14 bases lay in between. Germline assignment: CDR1 SGHAT and CDR2 FQNNGV. The CDR3 DNA sequence: TGTGCCAGCAGCTTAGCTGGAGGGATGAAGGGGGAGCTGTTTTTT. As protein: CASSLAGGMKGELFF. Full variable domain (missing parts from reference TRBV11-2 and TRBJ2-2): EAGVAQSPRYKIIEKRQSVAFWCNPISGHATLYWYQQILGQGPKLLIQFQNNGVVDDSQLPKDRFSAERLKGVDSTLKIQPAKLEDSAVYLCASSLAGGMKGELFFGEGSRLTVL.

Points on this clone: Germline and junction disagree at one end, which may indicate a read error. The chain employs TRBV7-7 and TRBJ2-2; D gene unclear. Germline V gene sequence: CDR1 SSHAT, CDR2 FNYEAQ (reference sequence). The length of the CDR3 is 13 residues. The CDR3 DNA is TGTGCTAGCAGCTTTAGCCCTCCGGGGGAGCTGTTTTTT. Translated, it gives CASSFSPPGELFF.

CDR3 DNA: TGTGCCAGCAGCAAAGTTGGGGAACAGCCCCAGCATTTT. Residues: CASSKVGEQPQHF. The rearrangement uses TRBV21-1 and TRBJ1-5. TRBV21-1 is a pseudogene. The CDR3 sequence is 13 residues long.

For the CDR3, the DNA is TGTGCCAGCAGCTTAGCGGTCACCGGGGCCAACTATGGCTACACCTTC. Its translation: CASSLAVTGANYGYTF. The V gene is TRBV7-9, the J gene TRBJ1-2, with D possibly matching TRBD1 (5 bases). The CDR3 extends over 16 amino acids. Trimming removed 0 bases at V and 2 bases at J, with 13 bases between. Germline assignment: CDR1 SEHNR and CDR2 FQNEAQ (reference sequence). Together with reference TRBV7-9 and TRBJ1-2, the CDR3 gives the full variable domain: DTGVSQNPRHKITKRGQNVTFRCDPISEHNRLYWYRQTLGQGPEFLTYFQNEAQLEKSRLLSDRFSAERPKGSFSTLEIQRTEQGDSAMYLCASSLAVTGANYGYTFGSGTRLTVV.

This chain links TRBV18 with TRBJ2-7, with D maybe TRBD2 (5 bases). The germline CDR1 and CDR2 sequences are KGHSH and LQKENI. The CDR3 runs to 15 residues. V lost 2 bases and J 1 base, leaving 12 bases between the germline ends. CDR3 in amino acids: CASSPGSIGSYEQYF. The CDR3 DNA sequence: TGTGCCAGCTCACCAGGGAGTATTGGGTCCTACGAGCAGTACTTC.

CDR3 residues: CASRVSGASYEQYF. The CDR3 bases are TGCGCCAGCAGGGTCTCGGGGGCCAGCTACGAGCAGTACTTC. The chain uses TRBV5-1 and TRBJ2-7, with D perhaps being TRBD1 or TRBD2 (6 bases each). V was trimmed by 5 bases and J by 3 bases, leaving 15 bases between them. The CDR3 has 14 residues. CDR1 is SGHRS and CDR2 is YFSETQ in the germline V gene.

The chain combines TRBV7-2 with TRBJ2-5; D is undetermined. Trimming pared 4 bases from V and 7 bases from J, leaving 13 bases between. The CDR3 covers 13 residues. The germline V gene encodes CDR1 SGHTA and CDR2 FQGNSA. This chain's CDR3 is CASSSWGSGTQYF. The CDR3 DNA is TGTGCCAGCAGCTCATGGGGTTCAGGGACCCAGTACTTC.

The genes are TRBV5-4 and TRBJ1-5; the D is unclear. The CDR3 covers 15 residues. Trimming shortened V by 4 bases and J by 3 bases, and 14 bases separated the two germline ends. Germline CDR1 reads SGHNT; CDR2 reads YYREEE (reference sequence). CDR3 loop: CASSQHPDLNQPQHF. Written as DNA, the CDR3 is TGTGCCAGCAGCCAGCACCCTGACCTCAATCAGCCCCAGCATTTT.

The chain couples TRBV9 to TRBJ2-7; tentatively, D is TRBD1 or TRBD2 (5 bases each). Germline V gives CDR1 SGDLS, CDR2 YYNGEE. The CDR3 spans 14 residues. The V gene lost 3 bases and the J gene lost 6 bases, with 16 bases spanning the gap. The CDR3 is CASSAGTASAEQYF. The CDR3 DNA reads as TGTGCCAGCAGCGCCGGGACCGCTTCCGCCGAGCAGTACTTC.

Here the CDR3 reads CASSRPGLAGNEQFF. The DNA of the CDR3 is TGCGCCAGCAGCCGCCCGGGACTAGCGGGTAATGAGCAGTTCTTC. The V and J genes are TRBV4-1 and TRBJ2-1, with TRBD2 identical over 12 bases. The CDR3 contains 15 residues. CDR1 is MGHRA and CDR2 is YSYEKL in the germline V gene. After removal of 4 bases from V and 7 bases from J, the junction contained 5 bases not matched to a gene.

This chain uses TRBV14 with TRBJ2-2; D unclear. This CDR3 has 15 amino acids. Trimming cost V 5 bases and J 4 bases, with 14 bases left between them. Germline V gives CDR1 SGHDN, CDR2 FVKESK. In DNA, the CDR3 is TGTGCCAGCAGCGATCTTCCCCATAGCACCGGGGAGCTGTTTTTT. Its translation: CASSDLPHSTGELFF.

DNA for the CDR3: TGTGCCTGGAGGCTCCAACAGAACACCGGGGAGCTGTTTTTT. Amino acids: CAWRLQQNTGELFF. The chain has TRBV30 and TRBJ2-2; unclear D gene. The germline CDR1 and CDR2 sequences are GTSNPN and SVGIG (reference sequence). Trimming cost V 3 bases and J 1 base, with 9 bases left between them. This CDR3 region has 14 residues.

This clone occurred once. The V gene is TRBV28, the J gene TRBJ1-1; D is unclear. The germline V gene has CDR1 MDHEN and CDR2 SYDVKM. V shed 7 bases and J shed 2 bases, with 11 bases lying between them. This CDR3 has 13 amino acids. The chain's CDR3 is CASTGPINTEAFF. CDR3 sequence (DNA): TGTGCCAGCACCGGGCCGATAAACACTGAAGCTTTCTTT.

The V gene is TRBV7-9, the J gene TRBJ2-7; no clear D. Between the trimmed V and J ends, which lost 1 base and 1 base, there was a span of 5 bases. Germline V gene sequence: CDR1 SEHNR, CDR2 FQNEAQ (reference sequence). The CDR3 is 13 amino acids. Here the CDR3 DNA reads TGTGCCAGCAGCTTAGGCGTTTCCTACGAGCAGTACTTC. Translated, it gives CASSLGVSYEQYF.

This chain joins TRBV20-1 and TRBJ2-5; unclear D gene. V shed 1 base and J shed 11 bases, with 8 bases lying between them. This CDR3 comprises 10 residues. The germline V gene encodes CDR1 DFQATT and CDR2 SNEGSKA (reference sequence). CDR3 sequence (DNA): TGCAGTGCTAGAGCCCCGGAGCAGTACTTC. It specifies CSARAPEQYF.

This clone was observed a single time. The rearrangement joins TRBV7-2 to TRBJ1-1; D is uncertain. This CDR3 contains 14 residues. Trimming took off 1 base at V and 1 base at J, with 7 bases between the two ends. Per the germline V gene, CDR1 is SGHTA and CDR2 is FQGNSA. The CDR3 spells CASSLVSRNTEAFF. The DNA of the CDR3 is TGTGCCAGCAGCTTAGTTTCGCGGAACACTGAAGCTTTCTTT.